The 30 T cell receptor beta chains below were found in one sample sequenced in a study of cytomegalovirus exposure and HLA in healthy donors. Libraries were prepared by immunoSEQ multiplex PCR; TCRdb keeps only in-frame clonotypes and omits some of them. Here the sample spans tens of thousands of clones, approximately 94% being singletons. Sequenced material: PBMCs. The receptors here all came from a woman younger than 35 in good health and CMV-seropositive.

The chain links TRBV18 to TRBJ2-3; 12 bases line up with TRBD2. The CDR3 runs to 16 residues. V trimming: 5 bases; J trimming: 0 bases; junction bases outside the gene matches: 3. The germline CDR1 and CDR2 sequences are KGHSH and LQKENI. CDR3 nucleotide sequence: TGTGCCAGCTCAATAACTAGCGGGGGGAGCACAGATACGCAGTATTTT. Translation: CASSITSGGSTDTQYF. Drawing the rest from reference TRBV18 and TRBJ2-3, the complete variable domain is NAGVMQNPRHLVRRRGQEARLRCSPMKGHSHVYWYRQLPEEGLKFMVYLQKENIIDESGMPKERFSAEFPKEGPSILRIQQVVRGDSAAYFCASSITSGGSTDTQYFGPGTRLTVL.

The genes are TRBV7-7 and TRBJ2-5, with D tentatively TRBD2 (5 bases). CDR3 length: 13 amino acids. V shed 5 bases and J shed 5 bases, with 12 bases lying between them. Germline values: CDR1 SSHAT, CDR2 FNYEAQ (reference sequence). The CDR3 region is CASSPTRGETQYF. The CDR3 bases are TGTGCCAGCAGCCCCACTAGAGGGGAGACCCAGTACTTC. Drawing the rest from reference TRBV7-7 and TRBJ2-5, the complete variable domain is GAGVSQSPRYKVTKRGQDVTLRCDPISSHATLYWYQQALGQGPEFLTYFNYEAQPDKSGLPSDRFSAERPEGSISTLTIQRTEQRDSAMYRCASSPTRGETQYFGPGTRLLVL.

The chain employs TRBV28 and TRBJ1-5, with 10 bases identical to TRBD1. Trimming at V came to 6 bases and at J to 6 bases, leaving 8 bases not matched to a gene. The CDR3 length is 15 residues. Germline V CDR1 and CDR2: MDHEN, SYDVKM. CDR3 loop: CASSDRGQQGQPQHF. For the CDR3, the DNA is TGTGCCAGCAGCGACAGGGGGCAACAGGGTCAGCCCCAGCATTTT.

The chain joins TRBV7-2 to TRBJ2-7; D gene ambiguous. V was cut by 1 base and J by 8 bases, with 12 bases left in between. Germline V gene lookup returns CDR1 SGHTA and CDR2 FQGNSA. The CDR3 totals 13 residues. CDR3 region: CASSLGDTRQQYF. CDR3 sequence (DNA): TGTGCCAGCAGCTTAGGAGATACCAGGCAGCAGTACTTC. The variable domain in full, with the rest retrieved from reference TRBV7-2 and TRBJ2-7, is GAGVSQSPSNKVTEKGKDVELRCDPISGHTALYWYRQSLGQGLEFLIYFQGNSAPDKSGLPSDRFSAERTGGSVSTLTIQRTQQEDSAVYLCASSLGDTRQQYFGPGTRLTVT.

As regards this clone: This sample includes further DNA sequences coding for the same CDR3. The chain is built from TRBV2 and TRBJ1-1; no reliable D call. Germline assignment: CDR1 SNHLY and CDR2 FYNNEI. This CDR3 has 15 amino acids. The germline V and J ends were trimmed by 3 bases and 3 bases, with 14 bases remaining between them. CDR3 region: CASSEVRPGDTEAFF. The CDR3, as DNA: TGTGCCAGCAGTGAGGTTCGGCCGGGAGACACTGAAGCTTTCTTT. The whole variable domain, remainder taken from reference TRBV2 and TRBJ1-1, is EPEVTQTPSHQVTQMGQEVILRCVPISNHLYFYWYRQILGQKVEFLVSFYNNEISEKSEIFDDQFSVERPDGSNFTLKIRSTKLEDSAMYFCASSEVRPGDTEAFFGQGTRLTVV.

The CDR3, as DNA: TGTGCCAGCAGTTTAGGGGGGGCCGGCGAAGATCACTATGGCTACACCTTC. Translated: CASSLGGAGEDHYGYTF. The chain employs TRBV28 and TRBJ1-2; TRBD1 might be the D (6 bases). Germline values: CDR1 MDHEN, CDR2 SYDVKM. The germline V and J ends were trimmed by 2 bases and 3 bases, with 19 bases remaining between them. This CDR3 region has 17 residues.

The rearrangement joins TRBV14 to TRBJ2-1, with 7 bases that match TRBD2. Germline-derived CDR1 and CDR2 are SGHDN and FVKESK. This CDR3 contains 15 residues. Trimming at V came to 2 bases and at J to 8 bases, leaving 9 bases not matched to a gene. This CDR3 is CASSQRWTSNDEQFF. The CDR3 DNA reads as TGTGCCAGCAGCCAACGCTGGACTAGTAACGATGAGCAGTTCTTC.

This CDR3 is CASSSSGSRAYEQYF. CDR3 in DNA: TGTGCCAGCAGCTCTAGCGGGAGTAGGGCTTACGAGCAGTACTTC. The chain joins TRBV7-9 to TRBJ2-7; 10 bases match TRBD2. Germline V gene data show CDR1 as SEHNR and CDR2 as FQNEAQ (reference sequence). This CDR3 is built from 15 residues. J lost 4 bases, V lost 4 bases, and 7 bases had no gene match.

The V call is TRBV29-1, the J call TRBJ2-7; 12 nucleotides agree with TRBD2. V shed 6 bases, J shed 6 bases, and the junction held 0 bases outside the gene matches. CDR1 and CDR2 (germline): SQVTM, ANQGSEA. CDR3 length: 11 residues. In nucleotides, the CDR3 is TGCAGCGTGACTAGCGGGAGCGAGCAGTACTTC. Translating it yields CSVTSGSEQYF.

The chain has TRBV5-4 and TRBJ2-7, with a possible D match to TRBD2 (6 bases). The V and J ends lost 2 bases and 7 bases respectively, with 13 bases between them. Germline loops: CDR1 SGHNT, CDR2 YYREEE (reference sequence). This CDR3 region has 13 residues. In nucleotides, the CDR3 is TGTGCCAGCAGCTTAAGGGAGGCCGGGGAGCAGTACTTC. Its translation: CASSLREAGEQYF.

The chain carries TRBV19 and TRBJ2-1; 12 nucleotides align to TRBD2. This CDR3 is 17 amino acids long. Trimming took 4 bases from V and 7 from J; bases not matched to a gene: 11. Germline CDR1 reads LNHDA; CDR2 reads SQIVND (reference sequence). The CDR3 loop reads CASSTLRLAGVINEQFF. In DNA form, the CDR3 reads TGTGCCAGTAGTACCTTGAGACTAGCGGGAGTGATTAATGAGCAGTTCTTC.

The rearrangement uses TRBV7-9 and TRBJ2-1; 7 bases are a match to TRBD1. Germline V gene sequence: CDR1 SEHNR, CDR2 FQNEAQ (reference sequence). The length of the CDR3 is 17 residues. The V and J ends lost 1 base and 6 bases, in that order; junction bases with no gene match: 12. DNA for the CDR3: TGTGCCAGCAGCTTAGGGGGGTGGGACAGCTTGATCAATGAGCAGTTCTTC. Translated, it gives CASSLGGWDSLINEQFF.

The CDR3 nucleotides read TGTGCCAGCATAGAGGTTGGGGGCGGCCTTCTGCATCAGCCCCAGCATTTT. Amino acid sequence: CASIEVGGGLLHQPQHF. The chain uses TRBV28 and TRBJ1-5, with D maybe TRBD1 (6 bases). Germline V gene lookup returns CDR1 MDHEN and CDR2 SYDVKM. V lost 7 bases to trimming and J lost 5 bases, with 24 bases between them. The length of the CDR3 is 17 residues. Full variable domain (remainder filled in from reference TRBV28 and TRBJ1-5): DVKVTQSSRYLVKRTGEKVFLECVQDMDHENMFWYRQDPGLGLRLIYFSYDVKMKEKGDIPEGYSVSREKKERFSLILESASTNQTSMYLCASIEVGGGLLHQPQHFGDGTRLSIL.

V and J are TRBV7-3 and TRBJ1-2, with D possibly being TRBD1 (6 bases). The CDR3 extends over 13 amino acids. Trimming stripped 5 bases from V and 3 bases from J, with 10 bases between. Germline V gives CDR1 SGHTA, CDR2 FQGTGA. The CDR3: CASSPDSDYGYTF. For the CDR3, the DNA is TGTGCCAGCAGCCCGGACAGCGACTATGGCTACACCTTC.

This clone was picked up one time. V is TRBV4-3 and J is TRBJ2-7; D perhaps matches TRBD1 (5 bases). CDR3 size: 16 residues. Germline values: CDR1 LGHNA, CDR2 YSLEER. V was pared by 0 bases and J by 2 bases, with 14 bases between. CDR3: CASSQDQQALTYEQYF. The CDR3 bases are TGCGCCAGCAGCCAAGATCAACAGGCCCTTACCTACGAGCAGTACTTC.

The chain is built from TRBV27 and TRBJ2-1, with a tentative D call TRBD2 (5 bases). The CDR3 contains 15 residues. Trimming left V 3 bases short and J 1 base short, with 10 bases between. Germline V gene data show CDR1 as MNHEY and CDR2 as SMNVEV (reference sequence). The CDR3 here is CASSFKAESYNEQFF. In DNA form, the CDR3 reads TGTGCCAGCAGTTTCAAAGCGGAGTCCTACAATGAGCAGTTCTTC.

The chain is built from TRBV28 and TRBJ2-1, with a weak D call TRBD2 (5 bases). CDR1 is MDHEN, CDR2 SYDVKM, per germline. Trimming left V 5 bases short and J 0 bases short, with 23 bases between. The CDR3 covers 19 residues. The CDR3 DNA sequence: TGTGCCAGCAGTGCCGGCCCCGGGGTATGGCAAAGCTCCTACAATGAGCAGTTCTTC. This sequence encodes CASSAGPGVWQSSYNEQFF. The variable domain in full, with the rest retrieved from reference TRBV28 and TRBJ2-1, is DVKVTQSSRYLVKRTGEKVFLECVQDMDHENMFWYRQDPGLGLRLIYFSYDVKMKEKGDIPEGYSVSREKKERFSLILESASTNQTSMYLCASSAGPGVWQSSYNEQFFGPGTRLTVL.

The CDR3 bases are TGTGCCAGCAGGAGGACAGGGAACACTGAAGCTTTCTTT. This translates into CASRRTGNTEAFF. The gene calls are TRBV6-1 and TRBJ1-1; 7 bases line up with TRBD1. After removal of 6 bases from V and 1 base from J, the junction contained 2 bases not matched to a gene. The CDR3 is 13 amino acids. Germline CDR1 is MNHNS and CDR2 is SASEGT.

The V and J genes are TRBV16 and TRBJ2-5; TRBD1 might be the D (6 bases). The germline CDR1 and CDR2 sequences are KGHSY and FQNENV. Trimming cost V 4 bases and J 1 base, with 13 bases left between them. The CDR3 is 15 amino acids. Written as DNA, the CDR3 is TGTGCCAGCAGCCCGATGGACAGCTTCCAAGAGACCCAGTACTTC. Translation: CASSPMDSFQETQYF.

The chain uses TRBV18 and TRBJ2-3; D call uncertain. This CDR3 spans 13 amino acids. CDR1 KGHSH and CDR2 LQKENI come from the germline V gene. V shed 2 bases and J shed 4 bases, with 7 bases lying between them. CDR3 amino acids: CASSPVRADTQYF. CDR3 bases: TGTGCCAGCTCACCAGTCCGGGCAGATACGCAGTATTTT. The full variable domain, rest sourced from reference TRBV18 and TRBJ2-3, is NAGVMQNPRHLVRRRGQEARLRCSPMKGHSHVYWYRQLPEEGLKFMVYLQKENIIDESGMPKERFSAEFPKEGPSILRIQQVVRGDSAAYFCASSPVRADTQYFGPGTRLTVL.

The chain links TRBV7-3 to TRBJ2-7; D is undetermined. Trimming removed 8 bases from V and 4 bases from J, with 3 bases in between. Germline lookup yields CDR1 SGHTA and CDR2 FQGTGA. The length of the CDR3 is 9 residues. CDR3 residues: CASQYEQYF. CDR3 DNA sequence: TGTGCCAGCCAGTACGAGCAGTACTTC.

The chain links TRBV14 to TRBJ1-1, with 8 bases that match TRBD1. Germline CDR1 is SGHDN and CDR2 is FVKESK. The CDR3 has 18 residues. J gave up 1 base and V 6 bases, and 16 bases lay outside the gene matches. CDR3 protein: CASRPFGTGPLGNTEAFF. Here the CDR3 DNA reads TGTGCCAGCAGACCCTTTGGGACAGGACCCTTAGGGAACACTGAAGCTTTCTTT.

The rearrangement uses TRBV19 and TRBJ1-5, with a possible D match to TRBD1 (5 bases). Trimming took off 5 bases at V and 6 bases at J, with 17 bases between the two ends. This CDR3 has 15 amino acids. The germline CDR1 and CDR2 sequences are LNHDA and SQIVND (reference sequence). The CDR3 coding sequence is TGTGCCAGTAGTCCTCGGAGCAGGGTTGGTCAGCCCCAGCATTTT. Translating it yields CASSPRSRVGQPQHF.

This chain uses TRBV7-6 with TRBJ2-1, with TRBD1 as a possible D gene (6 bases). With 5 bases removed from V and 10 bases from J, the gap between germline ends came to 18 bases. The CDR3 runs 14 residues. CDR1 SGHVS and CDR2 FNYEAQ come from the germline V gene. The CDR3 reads CASSTPSRGAEQFF. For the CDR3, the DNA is TGTGCCAGCAGCACCCCGTCCAGGGGTGCCGAGCAGTTCTTC. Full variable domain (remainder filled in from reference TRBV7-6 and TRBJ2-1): GAGVSQSPRYKVTKRGQDVALRCDPISGHVSLYWYRQALGQGPEFLTYFNYEAQQDKSGLPNDRFSAERPEGSISTLTIQRTEQRDSAMYRCASSTPSRGAEQFFGPGTRLTVL.

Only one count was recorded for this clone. CDR3 sequence reads: CASSLTGRNSGVGAEAFF. The CDR3 DNA follows: TGTGCCAGCAGCTTAACGGGACGAAATTCAGGGGTCGGGGCTGAAGCTTTCTTT. The V and J genes are TRBV7-3 and TRBJ1-1, with D perhaps TRBD1 (6 bases). The germline CDR1 and CDR2 sequences are SGHTA and FQGTGA. The CDR3 extends over 18 amino acids. V lost 0 bases to trimming and J lost 6 bases, with 23 bases between them. Variable domain in full (rest from reference TRBV7-3 and TRBJ1-1): GAGVSQTPSNKVTEKGKYVELRCDPISGHTALYWYRQSLGQGPEFLIYFQGTGAADDSGLPNDRFFAVRPEGSVSTLKIQRTERGDSAVYLCASSLTGRNSGVGAEAFFGQGTRLTVV.

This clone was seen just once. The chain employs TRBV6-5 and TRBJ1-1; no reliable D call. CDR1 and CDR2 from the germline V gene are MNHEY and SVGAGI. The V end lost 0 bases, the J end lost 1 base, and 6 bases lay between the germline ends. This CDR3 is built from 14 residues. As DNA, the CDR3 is TGTGCCAGCAGTTACTCGAGCCCGAACACTGAAGCTTTCTTT. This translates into CASSYSSPNTEAFF.

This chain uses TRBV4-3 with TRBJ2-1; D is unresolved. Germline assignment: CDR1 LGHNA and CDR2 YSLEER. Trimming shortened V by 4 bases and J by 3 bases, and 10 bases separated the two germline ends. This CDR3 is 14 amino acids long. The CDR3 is CASSLSRGYNEQFF. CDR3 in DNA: TGCGCCAGCAGCCTAAGCAGAGGCTACAATGAGCAGTTCTTC.

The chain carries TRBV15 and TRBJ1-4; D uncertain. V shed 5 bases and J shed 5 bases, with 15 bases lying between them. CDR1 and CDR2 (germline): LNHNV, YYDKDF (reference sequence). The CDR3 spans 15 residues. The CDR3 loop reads CATSLNYRLNEKLFF. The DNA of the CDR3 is TGTGCCACCAGCCTAAATTACAGATTGAATGAAAAACTGTTTTTT. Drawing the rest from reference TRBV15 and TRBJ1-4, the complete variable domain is DAMVIQNPRYQVTQFGKPVTLSCSQTLNHNVMYWYQQKSSQAPKLLFHYYDKDFNNEADTPDNFQSRRPNTSFCFLDIRSPGLGDTAMYLCATSLNYRLNEKLFFGSGTQLSVL.

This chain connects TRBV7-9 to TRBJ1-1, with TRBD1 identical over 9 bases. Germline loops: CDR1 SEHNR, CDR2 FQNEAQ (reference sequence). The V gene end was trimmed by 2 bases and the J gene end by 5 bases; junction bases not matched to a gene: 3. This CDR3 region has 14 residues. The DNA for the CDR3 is TGTGCCAGCAGCTTACGAGGACAGGGGACTGAAGCTTTCTTT. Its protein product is CASSLRGQGTEAFF.

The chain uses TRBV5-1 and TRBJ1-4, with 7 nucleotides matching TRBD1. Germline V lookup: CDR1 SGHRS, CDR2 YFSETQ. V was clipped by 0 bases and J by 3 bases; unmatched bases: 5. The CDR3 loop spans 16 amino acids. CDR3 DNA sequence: TGCGCCAGCAGCTTGGGCCCCGGGACAGCTAATGAAAAACTGTTTTTT. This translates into CASSLGPGTANEKLFF.